A selection of T cell receptor beta chains follows, all from one sample in a study of human T cells and chemical hapten exposure. TCRdb re-called the RACE reads with MiXCR, one entry per CDR3 protein. The data contain under 200,000 distinct CDR3 sequences, around a quarter of them singletons. The source material was whole blood, sampled in connection with sensitization to the hapten diphenylcyclopropenone (DPC). Receptors were obtained from a woman aged 18-29 years with alopecia areata. Some clones in this sample may be carry-over from other donors' samples. Each CDR3 is given with its conserved first and last residue. A D gene is named only where the DNA matches it firmly. Only some rows state a clone size, as once, few, many or a class for expanded clones.

D,size,V,J,CDR3,DNA
NA,once,TRBV15,TRBJ2-5,CATSRETDYKETQYF,TGTGCCACCAGCAGAGAAACGGACTACAAAGAGACCCAGTACTTC
NA,NA,TRBV4-1,TRBJ1-2,CASSQDLTGSYGYTF,TGCGCCAGCAGCCAAGATCTGACCGGTAGCTATGGCTACACCTTC
NA,NA,TRBV6-4,TRBJ2-3,CASSVAPTDTQYF,TGTGCCAGCAGTGTTGCGCCCACAGATACGCAGTATTTT
NA,once,TRBV11-2,TRBJ1-1,CASSLNRPLSNTEAFF,TGTGCCAGCAGCTTAAACCGGCCCCTATCGAACACTGAAGCTTTCTTT
TRBD2,NA,TRBV18,TRBJ2-2,CASSPRTSEYTGELFF,TGTGCCAGCTCACCAAGGACTAGCGAGTACACCGGGGAGCTGTTTTTT
NA,many,TRBV6-2/TRBV6-3,TRBJ2-1,CASSASSSYNEQFF,TGTGCCAGCAGCGCCTCTAGCTCCTACAATGAGCAGTTCTTC
TRBD2,NA,TRBV7-2,TRBJ2-7,CASSLTTSGGYEQYF,TGTGCCAGCAGCTTAACGACTAGCGGGGGATACGAGCAGTACTTC
NA,NA,TRBV5-6,TRBJ2-1,CASSISNRAYNEQFF,TGTGCCAGCTCCATCTCCAATCGGGCCTACAATGAGCAGTTCTTC
TRBD2,NA,TRBV6-5,TRBJ2-3,CASSYGSGRTDTQYF,TGTGCCAGCAGTTACGGGAGCGGGAGGACAGATACGCAGTATTTT
NA,NA,TRBV5-1,TRBJ2-5,CASSFGRVEETQYF,TGCGCCAGCAGCTTCGGCAGGGTGGAGGAGACCCAGTACTTC
TRBD1,NA,TRBV25-1,TRBJ1-2,CASIGTGYGYTF,TGTGCCAGCATTGGGACAGGCTATGGCTACACCTTC
NA,NA,TRBV12-3/TRBV12-4,TRBJ2-1,CASRRADTYNEQFF,TGTGCCAGCAGACGGGCTGATACTTACAATGAGCAGTTCTTC
TRBD1,NA,TRBV29-1,TRBJ2-7,CSGTGGSYEQYF,TGCAGCGGAACAGGGGGGTCCTACGAGCAGTACTTC
NA,NA,TRBV9,TRBJ2-3,CVAERTDTQYF,TGTGTAGCGGAACGCACAGATACGCAGTATTTT
TRBD2,few,TRBV10-3,TRBJ2-1,CAISESRAGARNEQFF,TGTGCCATCAGTGAGTCGCGAGCGGGGGCACGGAATGAGCAGTTCTTC
NA,few,TRBV4-3,TRBJ1-3,CASSQEPALSGNTIYF,TGCGCCAGCAGCCAAGAACCGGCCCTCTCTGGAAACACCATATATTTT
NA,few,TRBV4-3,TRBJ2-1,CASSQDPGQGPYNEQFF,TGCGCCAGCAGCCAAGATCCGGGGCAGGGGCCCTACAATGAGCAGTTCTTC
NA,few,TRBV15,TRBJ1-5,CATSRDLRQPQHF,TGTGCCACCAGCAGAGATCTACGCCAGCCCCAGCATTTT
NA,few,TRBV11-2,TRBJ2-2,CASSLVGGHTGELFF,TGTGCCAGCAGCTTAGTCGGGGGACACACCGGGGAGCTGTTTTTT
TRBD1,NA,TRBV19,TRBJ1-5,CASSPGTGDLSNQPQHF,TGTGCCAGTAGCCCCGGGACAGGGGATCTGAGCAATCAGCCCCAGCATTTT
NA,few,TRBV5-1,TRBJ2-2,CASSLPRGNTGELFF,TGCGCCAGCAGCTTGCCTAGAGGGAATACCGGGGAGCTGTTTTTT
NA,NA,TRBV15,TRBJ2-1,CATSRAFGQVGDNKQFF,TGTGCCACCAGCAGAGCATTTGGGCAGGTTGGGGACAATAAGCAGTTCTTC
NA,NA,TRBV29-1,TRBJ2-5,CSVEHRTAETQYF,TGCAGCGTTGAACATCGGACAGCGGAGACCCAGTACTTC
NA,NA,TRBV6-6,TRBJ2-3,CASSGLADTQYF,TGTGCCAGCAGTGGACTTGCTGATACGCAGTATTTT
NA,NA,TRBV24-1,TRBJ1-2,CATSAQGIYGYTF,TGTGCCACCAGCGCACAGGGAATCTATGGCTACACCTTC
TRBD1,few,TRBV4-3,TRBJ2-2,CASSPTGVVNTGELFF,TGCGCCAGCAGCCCTACAGGGGTGGTGAACACCGGGGAGCTGTTTTTT
NA,NA,TRBV6-6,TRBJ2-7,CASSYSTWSGPVYEQYF,TGTGCCAGCAGTTACTCAACTTGGAGCGGTCCAGTCTACGAGCAGTACTTC
NA,few,TRBV9,TRBJ2-6,CASSAGRHSGANVLTF,TGTGCCAGCAGCGCAGGACGCCACTCTGGGGCCAACGTCCTGACTTTC
NA,NA,TRBV3-1,TRBJ1-3,CASSQAVSGNTIYF,TGTGCCAGCAGCCAAGCGGTCTCTGGAAACACCATATATTTT
TRBD2,NA,TRBV20-1,TRBJ2-1,CSARSTSGSGHEQFF,TGCAGTGCTCGCTCGACTAGCGGGAGTGGGCATGAGCAGTTCTTC
NA,few,TRBV3-1,TRBJ2-1,CASSSISYNEQFF,TGTGCCAGCAGCTCAATCTCCTACAATGAGCAGTTCTTC
NA,NA,TRBV20-1,TRBJ1-1,CSALKALNTEAFF,TGCAGTGCTCTAAAGGCCTTGAACACTGAAGCTTTCTTT
NA,few,TRBV27,TRBJ1-2,CASRRGARGYGYTF,TGTGCCAGCAGAAGGGGGGCCCGAGGCTATGGCTACACCTTC
TRBD1,NA,TRBV19,TRBJ2-3,CASGRGQGTDTQYF,TGTGCCAGTGGTCGCGGACAGGGAACAGATACGCAGTATTTT
NA,NA,TRBV7-2,TRBJ2-7,CASSLAGPSRAYEQYF,TGTGCCAGCAGCTTGGCGGGACCCTCCCGGGCCTACGAGCAGTACTTC